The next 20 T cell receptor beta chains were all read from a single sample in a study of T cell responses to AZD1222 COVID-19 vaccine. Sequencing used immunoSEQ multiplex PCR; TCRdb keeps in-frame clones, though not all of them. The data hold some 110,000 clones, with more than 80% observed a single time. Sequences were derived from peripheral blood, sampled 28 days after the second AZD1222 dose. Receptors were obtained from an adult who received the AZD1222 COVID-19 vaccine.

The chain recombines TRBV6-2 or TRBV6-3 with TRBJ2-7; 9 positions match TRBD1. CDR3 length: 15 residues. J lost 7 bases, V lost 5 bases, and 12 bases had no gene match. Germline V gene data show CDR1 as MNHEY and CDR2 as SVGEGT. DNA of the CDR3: TGTGCCAGCAGTGACCCGGGACAGGGATTGCGGGAGCAGTACTTC. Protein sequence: CASSDPGQGLREQYF.

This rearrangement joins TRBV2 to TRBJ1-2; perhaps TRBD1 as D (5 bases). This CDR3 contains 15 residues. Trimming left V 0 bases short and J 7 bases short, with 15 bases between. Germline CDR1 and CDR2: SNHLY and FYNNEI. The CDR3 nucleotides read TGTGCCAGCAGTGAAGCGCTTAGGGGAGCAGGTGGCTACACCTTC. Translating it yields CASSEALRGAGGYTF. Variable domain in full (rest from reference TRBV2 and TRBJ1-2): EPEVTQTPSHQVTQMGQEVILRCVPISNHLYFYWYRQILGQKVEFLVSFYNNEISEKSEIFDDQFSVERPDGSNFTLKIRSTKLEDSAMYFCASSEALRGAGGYTFGSGTRLTVV.

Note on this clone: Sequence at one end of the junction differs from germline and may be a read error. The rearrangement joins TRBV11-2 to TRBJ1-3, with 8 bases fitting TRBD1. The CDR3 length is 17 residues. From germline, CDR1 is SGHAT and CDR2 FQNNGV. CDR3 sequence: CASSFPDRENLGNAIYF. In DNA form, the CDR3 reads TGTGCCAGCAGCTTCCCGGACAGGGAGAATTTGGGAAACGCCATATATTTT.

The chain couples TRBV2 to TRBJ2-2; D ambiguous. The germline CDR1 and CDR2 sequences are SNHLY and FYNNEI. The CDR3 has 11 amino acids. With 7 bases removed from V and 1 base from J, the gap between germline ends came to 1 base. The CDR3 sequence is CASKNTGELFF. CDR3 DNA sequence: TGTGCCAGCAAGAACACCGGGGAGCTGTTTTTT.

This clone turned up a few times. CDR3 residues: CASSLLGQSLSDTQYF. The DNA for the CDR3 is TGCGCCAGCAGCTTGCTGGGACAGTCGCTTTCTGATACGCAGTATTTT. The chain joins TRBV5-1 to TRBJ2-3; 7 nucleotides line up with TRBD1. V shed 1 base, J shed 6 bases, and the junction held 11 bases outside the gene matches. Germline CDR1 reads SGHRS; CDR2 reads YFSETQ. This CDR3 is 16 amino acids long.

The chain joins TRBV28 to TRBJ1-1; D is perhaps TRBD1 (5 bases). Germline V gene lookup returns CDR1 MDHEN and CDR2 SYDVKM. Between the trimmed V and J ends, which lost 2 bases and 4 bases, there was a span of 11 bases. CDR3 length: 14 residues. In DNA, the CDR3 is TGTGCCAGCAGTTTACGAGGGGCTGGCACTGAAGCTTTCTTT. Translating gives CASSLRGAGTEAFF.

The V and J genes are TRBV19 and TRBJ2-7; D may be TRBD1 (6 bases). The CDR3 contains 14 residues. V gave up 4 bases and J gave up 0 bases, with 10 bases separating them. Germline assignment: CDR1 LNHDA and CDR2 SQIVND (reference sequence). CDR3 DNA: TGTGCCAGTAGTAATGGGGACACCTCCTACGAGCAGTACTTC. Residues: CASSNGDTSYEQYF.

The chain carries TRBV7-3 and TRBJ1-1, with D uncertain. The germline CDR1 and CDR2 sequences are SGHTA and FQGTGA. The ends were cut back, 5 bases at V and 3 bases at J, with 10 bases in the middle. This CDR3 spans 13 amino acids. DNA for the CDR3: TGTGCCAGCAGCCCCGGTGGGGACACTGAAGCTTTCTTT. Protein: CASSPGGDTEAFF.

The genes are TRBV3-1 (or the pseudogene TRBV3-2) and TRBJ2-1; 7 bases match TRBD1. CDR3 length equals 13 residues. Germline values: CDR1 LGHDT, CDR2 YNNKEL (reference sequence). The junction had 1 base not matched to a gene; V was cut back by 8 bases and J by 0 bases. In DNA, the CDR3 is TGTGCCAGCCGGGACAGCTCCTACAATGAGCAGTTCTTC. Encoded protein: CASRDSSYNEQFF.

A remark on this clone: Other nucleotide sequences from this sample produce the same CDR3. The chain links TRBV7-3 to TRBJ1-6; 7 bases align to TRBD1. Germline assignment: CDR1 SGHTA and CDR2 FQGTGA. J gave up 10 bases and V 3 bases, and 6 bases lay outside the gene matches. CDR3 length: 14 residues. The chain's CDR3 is CASSFRGRGSPLHF. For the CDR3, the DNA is TGTGCCAGCAGCTTCAGGGGGAGAGGGTCACCCCTCCACTTT.

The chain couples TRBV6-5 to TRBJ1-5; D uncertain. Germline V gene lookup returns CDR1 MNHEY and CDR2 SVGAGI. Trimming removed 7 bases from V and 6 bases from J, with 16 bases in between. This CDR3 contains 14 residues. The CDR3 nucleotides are TGTGCCAGCACCAAGAGTGGGTCGAGTCAGCCCCAGCATTTT. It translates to CASTKSGSSQPQHF.

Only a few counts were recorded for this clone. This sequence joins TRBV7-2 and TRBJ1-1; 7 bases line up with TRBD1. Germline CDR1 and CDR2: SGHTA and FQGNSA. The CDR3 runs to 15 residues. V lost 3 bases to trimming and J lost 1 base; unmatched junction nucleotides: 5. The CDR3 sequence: CASSFTDRANTEAFF. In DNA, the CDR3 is TGTGCCAGCAGCTTTACAGACAGGGCGAACACTGAAGCTTTCTTT. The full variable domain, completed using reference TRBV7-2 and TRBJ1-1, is GAGVSQSPSNKVTEKGKDVELRCDPISGHTALYWYRQSLGQGLEFLIYFQGNSAPDKSGLPSDRFSAERTGGSVSTLTIQRTQQEDSAVYLCASSFTDRANTEAFFGQGTRLTVV.

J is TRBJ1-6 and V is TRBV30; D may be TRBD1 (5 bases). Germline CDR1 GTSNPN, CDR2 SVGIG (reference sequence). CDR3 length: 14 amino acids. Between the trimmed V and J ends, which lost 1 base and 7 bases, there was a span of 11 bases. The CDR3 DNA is TGTGCCTGGAGTGGGGACGTTTCAAATTCACCCCTCCACTTT. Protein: CAWSGDVSNSPLHF.

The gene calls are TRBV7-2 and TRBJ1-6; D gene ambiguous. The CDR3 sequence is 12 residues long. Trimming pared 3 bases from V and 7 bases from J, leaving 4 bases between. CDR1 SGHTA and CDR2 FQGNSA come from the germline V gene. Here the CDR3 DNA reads TGTGCCAGCAGCTTGGCCAATTCACCCCTCCACTTT. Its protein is CASSLANSPLHF.

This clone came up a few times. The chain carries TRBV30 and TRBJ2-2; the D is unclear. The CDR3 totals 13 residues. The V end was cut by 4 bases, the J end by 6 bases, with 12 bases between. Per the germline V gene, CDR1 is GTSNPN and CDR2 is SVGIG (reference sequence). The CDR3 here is CAWMPGKPGELFF. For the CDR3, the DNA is TGTGCCTGGATGCCAGGAAAACCCGGGGAGCTGTTTTTT.

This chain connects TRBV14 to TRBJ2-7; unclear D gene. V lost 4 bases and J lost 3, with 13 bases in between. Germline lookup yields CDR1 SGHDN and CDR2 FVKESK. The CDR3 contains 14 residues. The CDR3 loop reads CASSPRYSSYEQYF. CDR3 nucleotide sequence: TGTGCCAGCAGCCCCCGATACTCCAGCTACGAGCAGTACTTC.

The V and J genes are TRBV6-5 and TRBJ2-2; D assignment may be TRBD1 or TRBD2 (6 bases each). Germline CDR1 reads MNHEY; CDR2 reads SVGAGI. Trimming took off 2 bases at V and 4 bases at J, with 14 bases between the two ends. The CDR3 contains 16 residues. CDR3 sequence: CASSYEGGAGTGELFF. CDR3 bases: TGTGCCAGCAGTTACGAGGGGGGCGCGGGCACCGGGGAGCTGTTTTTT.

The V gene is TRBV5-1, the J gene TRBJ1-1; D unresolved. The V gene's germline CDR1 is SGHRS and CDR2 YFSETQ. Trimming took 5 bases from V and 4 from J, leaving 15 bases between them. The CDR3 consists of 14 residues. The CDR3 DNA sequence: TGCGCCAGCAGGGGTCCCCTAGGCGCCACTGAAGCTTTCTTT. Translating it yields CASRGPLGATEAFF.

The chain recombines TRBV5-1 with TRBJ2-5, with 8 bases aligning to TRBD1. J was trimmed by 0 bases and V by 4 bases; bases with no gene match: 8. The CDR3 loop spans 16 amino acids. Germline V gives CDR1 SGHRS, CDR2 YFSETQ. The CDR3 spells CASSLLTGVYQETQYF. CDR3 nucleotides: TGCGCCAGCAGCCTTTTGACAGGGGTGTACCAAGAGACCCAGTACTTC. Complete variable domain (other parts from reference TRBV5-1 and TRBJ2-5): KAGVTQTPRYLIKTRGQQVTLSCSPISGHRSVSWYQQTPGQGLQFLFEYFSETQRNKGNFPGRFSGRQFSNSRSEMNVSTLELGDSALYLCASSLLTGVYQETQYFGPGTRLLVL.

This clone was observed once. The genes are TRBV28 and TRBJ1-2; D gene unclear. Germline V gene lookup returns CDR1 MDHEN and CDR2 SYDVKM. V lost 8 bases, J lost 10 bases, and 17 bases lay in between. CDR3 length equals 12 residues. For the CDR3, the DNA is TGTGCCAGCTACCCCCGCACTGGGGACTACACCTTC. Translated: CASYPRTGDYTF.